This T cell receptor delta chain derives from a study of gamma-delta chains in newborns, infants, children. About the study: Innate gammadelta T cells reportedly expand polyclonally right after birth, driven by microbial exposure, per the title.

By frequency in the sample, this clone is medium-sized. TCRdb called clones from the reads again using CATT. The sample has thousands of delta-chain clones; 4% to 5.5% are singletons. This CDR3 region has 20 residues. Germline CDR1 is GEAIGNYY and CDR2 is EKD. V lost 3 bases and J lost 0; bases outside the gene matches: 9. This chain links TRDV2 with TRDJ3; 11 nucleotides align to TRDD3. The specimen sequenced was blood. This clonotype originated in a child who was a newborn, infant or young child, either healthy, febrile or measles-vaccinated (not recorded which). CDR3 sequence: CACDPAFTGGYSWDTRQMFF. CDR3 DNA: TGTGCCTGTGACCCCGCATTTACTGGGGGATACTCCTGGGACACCCGACAGATGTTTTTC.